These T cell receptor beta chains were read from a single sample in a study of blood T cell repertoires in COVID-19. Repertoires were generated with immunoSEQ multiplex PCR, while TCRdb's copy carries only in-frame clones and drops some. This sample has approximately 160,000 clones, with about 86% found just once. The sample was peripheral blood. Receptors were obtained from a man aged 45-65 years with active or convalescent COVID-19. Each CDR3 is given with its conserved first and last residue. D genes are given only for firm matches. Clone sizes are given selectively: once, few, many, or a class where the clone is expanded.

CDR3nt | CDR3aa | abundance | d_gene | v_gene | len | j_gene
TGTGCCAGCAATCCCAGTCCCTCGAACACTGAAGCTTTCTTT | CASNPSPSNTEAFF | NA | NA | TRBV6-5 | 14 | TRBJ1-1
TGTGCCAGTAGTATCACAGGGAACACTGAAGCTTTCTTT | CASSITGNTEAFF | NA | NA | TRBV19 | 13 | TRBJ1-1
TGCGCCAGCAGCTTGGGTAGCGGGAGGGCCGACGAGCAGTACTTC | CASSLGSGRADEQYF | NA | TRBD2 | TRBV5-1 | 15 | TRBJ2-7
TGTGCCAGCACCACCACCGGGACTAGCGGGGGAAAGCAGTACTTC | CASTTTGTSGGKQYF | NA | TRBD2 | TRBV7-2 | 15 | TRBJ2-7
TGTGCCAGCAGATGGGGGGACAGCTATGGCTACACCTTC | CASRWGDSYGYTF | NA | TRBD1 | TRBV2 | 13 | TRBJ1-2
TGTGCCACCAGTGATTCCCCAGGGACTGAAGCTTTCTTT | CATSDSPGTEAFF | NA | NA | TRBV24-1 | 13 | TRBJ1-1
TGTGCCAGCAGCCCCGTAGCGGGGGGGCGGGAGACCCAGTACTTC | CASSPVAGGRETQYF | NA | TRBD2 | TRBV3-1/TRBV3-2 | 15 | TRBJ2-5
TGTGCCAGCAGCTTGGGCCGAGGCGAACTTGAAAAACTGTTTTTT | CASSLGRGELEKLFF | few | NA | TRBV5-4 | 15 | TRBJ1-4
TGTGCCAGCAGCTCCGGACAGCCCAATCAGCCCCAGCATTTT | CASSSGQPNQPQHF | few | NA | TRBV9 | 14 | TRBJ1-5
TGTGCCAGCAGGGGGGACAGGGGCAATGAGCAGTTCTTC | CASRGDRGNEQFF | once | TRBD1 | TRBV3-1/TRBV3-2 | 13 | TRBJ2-1